One and the same sample provided the 29 T cell receptor beta chains below, sequenced in a study of OX40 agonist ivuxolimab in advanced cancers. Clones were read by immunoSEQ multiplex PCR, and TCRdb kept only the in-frame ones, dropping some. The sample yields roughly 100,000 clones, 80% to 90% seen once. The input for sequencing was CD4+ or CD8+ T cells sorted from blood, taken in a trial of the OX40 agonist ivuxolimab. Receptor source: an adult with an advanced solid tumor such as melanoma, head and neck, liver or kidney cancer.

This clone was observed a single time. The chain couples TRBV15 to TRBJ1-1; D gene ambiguous. The germline V gene has CDR1 LNHNV and CDR2 YYDKDF (reference sequence). The CDR3 spans 13 residues. V lost 1 base and J 5 bases, leaving 8 bases between the germline ends. For the CDR3, the DNA is TGTGCCACCAGCAGAGTTCCAGCGACTGAAGCTTTCTTT. Amino acids: CATSRVPATEAFF. Combining the CDR3 with reference TRBV15 and TRBJ1-1 gives the whole variable domain DAMVIQNPRYQVTQFGKPVTLSCSQTLNHNVMYWYQQKSSQAPKLLFHYYDKDFNNEADTPDNFQSRRPNTSFCFLDIRSPGLGDTAMYLCATSRVPATEAFFGQGTRLTVV.

This sequence joins TRBV6-5 and TRBJ1-2, with no clear D. V was clipped by 2 bases and J by 5 bases, with 9 bases between them. Germline V gene sequence: CDR1 MNHEY, CDR2 SVGAGI. The CDR3 is 13 residues long. In nucleotides, the CDR3 is TGTGCCAGCAGTTACCGAACCGGATATGGCTACACCTTC. Encoded protein: CASSYRTGYGYTF.

The V and J genes are TRBV11-3 and TRBJ2-2; TRBD2 is a possible D gene (5 bases). The CDR3 loop spans 15 amino acids. V shed 5 bases and J shed 1 base, with 11 bases lying between them. From germline, CDR1 is SGHNT and CDR2 YENEEA. CDR3 sequence reads: CASSQSGRNTGELFF. In DNA, the CDR3 is TGTGCCAGCAGCCAGAGCGGTCGGAACACCGGGGAGCTGTTTTTT.

The rearrangement uses TRBV5-1 and TRBJ2-3, with D tentatively TRBD1 (6 bases). Germline CDR1 reads SGHRS; CDR2 reads YFSETQ. V was trimmed by 6 bases and J by 1 base, leaving 12 bases between them. The CDR3 covers 14 residues. CDR3 residues: CASKLRQGTDTQYF. Written as DNA, the CDR3 is TGCGCCAGCAAACTCCGACAGGGCACAGATACGCAGTATTTT.

The gene calls are TRBV29-1 and TRBJ1-2; a possible D gene is TRBD1 (5 bases). This CDR3 spans 12 amino acids. Germline V gene lookup returns CDR1 SQVTM and CDR2 ANQGSEA. Trimming shortened V by 1 base and J by 8 bases, and 11 bases separated the two germline ends. Here the CDR3 reads CSVEGQGKGYTF. CDR3 nucleotides: TGCAGCGTTGAAGGGCAGGGTAAAGGCTACACCTTC.

As regards this clone: In the same sample, other DNA sequences code for this CDR3. The rearrangement links TRBV5-6 to TRBJ2-7; perhaps TRBD1 as D (6 bases). The CDR3 totals 14 residues. Trimming removed 0 bases at V and 1 base at J, with 8 bases between. Germline V lookup: CDR1 SGHDT, CDR2 YYEEEE. The CDR3, as DNA: TGTGCCAGCAGCTTGGGACAGGCATCCTACGAGCAGTACTTC. It codes for CASSLGQASYEQYF.

The chain employs TRBV29-1 and TRBJ2-7, with 11 bases that match TRBD1. The V gene end was trimmed by 6 bases and the J gene end by 5 bases; junction bases not matched to a gene: 9. The germline V gene has CDR1 SQVTM and CDR2 ANQGSEA. The CDR3 sequence is 14 residues long. Here the CDR3 DNA reads TGCAGCGTCGGGCCCGGGACAGGGGGGAACGAGCAGTACTTC. It specifies CSVGPGTGGNEQYF.

The chain employs TRBV7-9 and TRBJ2-1, with 8 bases aligning to TRBD2. J was trimmed by 0 bases and V by 4 bases; bases with no gene match: 11. The CDR3 has 18 amino acids. The V gene's germline CDR1 is SEHNR and CDR2 FQNEAQ (reference sequence). The CDR3 bases are TGTGCCAGCAGCTCCTTGGCGGGGGGCAGGAGCTCCTACAATGAGCAGTTCTTC. It yields the protein CASSSLAGGRSSYNEQFF.

This chain links TRBV7-9 with TRBJ1-1; 10 bases line up with TRBD1. The CDR3 runs to 16 residues. Germline V lookup: CDR1 SEHNR, CDR2 FQNEAQ (reference sequence). The trim removed 5 bases at V and 1 base at J, leaving 7 bases unmatched. The DNA of the CDR3 is TGTGCCAGCAGCCTCGGGACAGGGGTATCGAACACTGAAGCTTTCTTT. It codes for CASSLGTGVSNTEAFF.

The chain employs TRBV19 and TRBJ1-1; 10 bases align to TRBD1. The CDR3 is made up of 15 amino acids. Trimming took 5 bases from V and 0 from J; bases not matched to a gene: 3. The germline V gene encodes CDR1 LNHDA and CDR2 SQIVND (reference sequence). CDR3 coding DNA: TGTGCCAGTAGTTTGACAGGGGGCCTGAACACTGAAGCTTTCTTT. This sequence encodes CASSLTGGLNTEAFF.

V gene TRBV5-6 combines with J gene TRBJ1-5, with 7 bases identical to TRBD1. The V gene's germline CDR1 is SGHDT and CDR2 YYEEEE. The ends lost 1 base at V and 5 bases at J; junction bases unmatched: 3. CDR3 length: 14 amino acids. The CDR3 bases are TGTGCCAGCAGCTTGCGACAGGGCTATCAGCCCCAGCATTTT. Translation: CASSLRQGYQPQHF.

This sequence joins TRBV4-1 and TRBJ2-7; 9 nucleotides align to TRBD2. The CDR3 has 16 amino acids. The V gene's germline CDR1 is MGHRA and CDR2 YSYEKL. After removal of 0 bases from V and 6 bases from J, the junction contained 9 bases not matched to a gene. CDR3 DNA: TGCGCCAGCAGCCAAGATTGGGCGGGAGGGCCTGGCGAGCAGTACTTC. It translates to CASSQDWAGGPGEQYF.

The rearrangement links TRBV18 to TRBJ2-3; a possible D gene is TRBD1 (6 bases). The germline V gene encodes CDR1 KGHSH and CDR2 LQKENI. V was pared by 3 bases and J by 2 bases, with 15 bases between. The CDR3 is 16 residues long. The CDR3 loop reads CASSPHNRATTDTQYF. The CDR3 region has the DNA TGTGCCAGCTCACCTCATAACAGGGCCACCACAGATACGCAGTATTTT.

This chain's CDR3 is CASSFDSRRQPQHF. The DNA of the CDR3 is TGTGCCAGCAGCTTCGATTCTCGGAGGCAGCCCCAGCATTTT. V usage is TRBV7-8 and J usage is TRBJ1-5; D is undetermined. Trimming pared 3 bases from V and 7 bases from J, leaving 13 bases between. Germline lookup yields CDR1 SGHVS and CDR2 FQNEAQ. The CDR3 has 14 amino acids.

This clone has just one count. V and J are TRBV5-1 and TRBJ2-7; 10 bases match TRBD2. The germline V gene encodes CDR1 SGHRS and CDR2 YFSETQ. V lost 4 bases and J lost 2; bases outside the gene matches: 3. The CDR3 runs 14 residues. CDR3 in amino acids: CASSRTSGTYEQYF. CDR3 coding DNA: TGCGCCAGCAGCCGGACTAGCGGAACCTACGAGCAGTACTTC.

The chain links TRBV18 to TRBJ2-7, with 9 bases that match TRBD1. Trimming cost V 5 bases and J 2 bases; bases outside gene matches: 10. Germline V CDR1 and CDR2: KGHSH, LQKENI. This CDR3 contains 16 residues. The CDR3 region has the DNA TGTGCCAGCTCATCAAAAGGAGGGACAGGGACCTACGAGCAGTACTTC. Its translation: CASSSKGGTGTYEQYF.

The chain has TRBV27 and TRBJ2-5; TRBD2 matches 9 bases. Germline lookup yields CDR1 MNHEY and CDR2 SMNVEV (reference sequence). J gave up 2 bases and V 5 bases, and 12 bases lay outside the gene matches. This CDR3 spans 17 amino acids. The CDR3 coding sequence is TGTGCCAGCAGTCTTCCCGGACAGGCGGGGGGGCAAGAGACCCAGTACTTC. This sequence encodes CASSLPGQAGGQETQYF.

The V call is TRBV5-1, the J call TRBJ2-2; TRBD1 matches 7 bases. Trimming cost V 3 bases and J 6 bases; bases outside gene matches: 8. Germline CDR1 is SGHRS and CDR2 is YFSETQ. CDR3 length equals 15 residues. For the CDR3, the DNA is TGCGCCAGCAGCTCAACAGGGGAAATCGCCGGGGAGCTGTTTTTT. Residues: CASSSTGEIAGELFF. Supplemented by reference TRBV5-1 and TRBJ2-2, the full variable domain reads KAGVTQTPRYLIKTRGQQVTLSCSPISGHRSVSWYQQTPGQGLQFLFEYFSETQRNKGNFPGRFSGRQFSNSRSEMNVSTLELGDSALYLCASSSTGEIAGELFFGEGSRLTVL.

The chain carries TRBV27 and TRBJ2-7; 9 bases line up with TRBD1. CDR1 is MNHEY and CDR2 is SMNVEV in the germline V gene (reference sequence). Trimming cost V 6 bases and J 2 bases; bases outside gene matches: 5. CDR3 length: 14 residues. DNA for the CDR3: TGTGCCAGCAGGACCGGGACAGGGCCCTACGAGCAGTACTTC. Protein product: CASRTGTGPYEQYF.

This chain joins TRBV6-5 and TRBJ1-4, with 10 nucleotides matching TRBD1. Germline CDR1 reads MNHEY; CDR2 reads SVGAGI. This CDR3 region has 15 residues. J was trimmed by 3 bases and V by 6 bases; bases with no gene match: 4. CDR3 sequence: CASRTGGLANEKLFF. The DNA for the CDR3 is TGTGCCAGCAGGACAGGGGGCTTGGCTAATGAAAAACTGTTTTTT.

This chain connects TRBV5-4 to TRBJ2-1, with 11 bases identical to TRBD2. Germline V gene lookup returns CDR1 SGHNT and CDR2 YYREEE (reference sequence). CDR3 length: 16 residues. Losses at the gene ends were 2 bases for V and 6 bases for J; bases not matched to a gene: 7. In DNA form, the CDR3 reads TGTGCCAGCAGCTTATTAATCACTAGCGGGAGCAATGAGCAGTTCTTC. Translated: CASSLLITSGSNEQFF.

V is TRBV9 and J is TRBJ2-7; TRBD1 matches at 9 bases. From germline, CDR1 is SGDLS and CDR2 YYNGEE. V was pared by 0 bases and J by 4 bases, with 5 bases of the junction left unmatched. The CDR3 extends over 15 amino acids. This chain's CDR3 is CASSVGLGQGYEQYF. CDR3 in DNA: TGTGCCAGCAGCGTAGGCCTCGGACAGGGGTACGAGCAGTACTTC.

This chain joins TRBV5-1 and TRBJ1-2, with 7 bases lining up with TRBD1. The V and J ends lost 7 bases and 3 bases, in that order; junction bases with no gene match: 15. From germline, CDR1 is SGHRS and CDR2 YFSETQ. This CDR3 spans 16 amino acids. As DNA, the CDR3 is TGCGCCAGCTGCCCCACACAGGGGACGACCTACTATGGCTACACCTTC. Translating it yields CASCPTQGTTYYGYTF.

This chain uses TRBV7-2 with TRBJ2-7; tentative D call: TRBD1 (6 bases). V gave up 6 bases and J gave up 0 bases, with 15 bases separating them. Germline CDR1 is SGHTA and CDR2 is FQGNSA. CDR3 length: 15 amino acids. CDR3 residues: CASSRWGLGSYEQYF. CDR3 coding DNA: TGTGCCAGCAGTAGATGGGGGCTTGGCTCCTACGAGCAGTACTTC.

The J gene is TRBJ1-2, the V gene TRBV6-1; D call uncertain. Trimming stripped 5 bases from V and 3 bases from J, with 10 bases between. CDR1 is MNHNS, CDR2 SASEGT, per germline. The length of the CDR3 is 13 residues. This CDR3 reads CASSPKRDYGYTF. CDR3 coding DNA: TGTGCCAGCAGTCCTAAACGGGACTATGGCTACACCTTC.

The V call is TRBV7-8, the J call TRBJ2-2; 7 bases align to TRBD1. This CDR3 has 15 residues. V gave up 5 bases and J gave up 2 bases; unmatched junction bases: 5. Germline V gene lookup returns CDR1 SGHVS and CDR2 FQNEAQ. The CDR3 sequence: CASSQDRVNTGELFF. CDR3 nucleotide sequence: TGTGCCAGCAGCCAAGACAGGGTTAACACCGGGGAGCTGTTTTTT.

The V and J genes are TRBV7-2 and TRBJ2-5, with 12 positions matching TRBD2. CDR3 size: 15 residues. CDR1 SGHTA and CDR2 FQGNSA come from the germline V gene. V lost 5 bases to trimming and J lost 2 bases; unmatched junction nucleotides: 3. CDR3 region: CASSKGLAGQETQYF. CDR3 sequence (DNA): TGTGCCAGCAGCAAAGGACTAGCGGGACAAGAGACCCAGTACTTC.

This sequence joins TRBV13 and TRBJ2-7; no reliable D call. V dropped 2 bases and J dropped 2 bases, with 13 bases sitting between them. The CDR3 consists of 15 residues. Germline CDR1 PRHDT, CDR2 FYEKMQ (reference sequence). The CDR3 region is CASSLNTRPTYEQYF. CDR3 bases: TGTGCCAGCAGCTTAAACACCAGACCAACCTACGAGCAGTACTTC.

The chain is built from TRBV7-2 and TRBJ1-4; tentatively, D is TRBD1 (5 bases). The CDR3 is 17 amino acids. V was cut by 4 bases and J by 3 bases, with 18 bases left in between. CDR1 is SGHTA, CDR2 FQGNSA, per germline. In DNA form, the CDR3 reads TGTGCCAGCAGCTGGCCGACAGAGCTCTATCCTAATGAAAAACTGTTTTTT. This sequence encodes CASSWPTELYPNEKLFF.